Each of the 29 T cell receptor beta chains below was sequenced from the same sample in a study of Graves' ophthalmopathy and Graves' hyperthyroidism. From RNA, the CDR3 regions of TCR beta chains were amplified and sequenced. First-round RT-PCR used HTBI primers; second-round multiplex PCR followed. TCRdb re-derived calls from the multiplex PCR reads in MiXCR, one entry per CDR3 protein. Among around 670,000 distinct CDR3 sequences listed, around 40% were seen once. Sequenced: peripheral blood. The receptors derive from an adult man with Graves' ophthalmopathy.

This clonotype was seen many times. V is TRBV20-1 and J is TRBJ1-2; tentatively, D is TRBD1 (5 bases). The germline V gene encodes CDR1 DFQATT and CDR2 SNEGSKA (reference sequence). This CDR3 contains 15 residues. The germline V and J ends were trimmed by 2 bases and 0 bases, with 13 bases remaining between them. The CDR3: CSARLQGQANYGYTF. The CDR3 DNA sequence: TGCAGTGCTAGACTGCAGGGCCAAGCTAACTATGGCTACACCTTC.

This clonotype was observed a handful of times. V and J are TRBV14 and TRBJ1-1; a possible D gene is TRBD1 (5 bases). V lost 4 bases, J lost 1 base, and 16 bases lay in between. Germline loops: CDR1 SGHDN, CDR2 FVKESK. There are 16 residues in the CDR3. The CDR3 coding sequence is TGTGCCAGCAGCCCTCCTGAGGGCAGGGAGAACACTGAAGCTTTCTTT. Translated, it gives CASSPPEGRENTEAFF. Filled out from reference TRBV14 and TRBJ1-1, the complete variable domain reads EAGVTQFPSHSVIEKGQTVTLRCDPISGHDNLYWYRRVMGKEIKFLLHFVKESKQDESGMPNNRFLAERTGGTYSTLKVQPAELEDSGVYFCASSPPEGRENTEAFFGQGTRLTVV.

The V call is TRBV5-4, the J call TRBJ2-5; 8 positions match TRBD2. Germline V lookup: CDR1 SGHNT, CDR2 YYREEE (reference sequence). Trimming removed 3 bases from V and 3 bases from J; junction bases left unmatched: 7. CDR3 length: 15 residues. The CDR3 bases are TGTGCCAGCAGCTACCCGGGACTAGAAGAAGAGACCCAGTACTTC. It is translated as CASSYPGLEEETQYF.

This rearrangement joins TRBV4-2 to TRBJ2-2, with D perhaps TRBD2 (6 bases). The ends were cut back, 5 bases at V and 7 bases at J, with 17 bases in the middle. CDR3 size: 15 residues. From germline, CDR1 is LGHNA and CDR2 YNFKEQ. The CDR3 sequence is CASSLRAGKVGELFF. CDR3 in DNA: TGTGCCAGCAGCTTAAGGGCGGGGAAGGTCGGGGAGCTGTTTTTT.

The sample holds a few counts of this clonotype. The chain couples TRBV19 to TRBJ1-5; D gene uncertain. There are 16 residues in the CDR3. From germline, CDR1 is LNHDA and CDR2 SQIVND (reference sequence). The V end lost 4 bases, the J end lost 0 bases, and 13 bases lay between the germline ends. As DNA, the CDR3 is TGTGCCAGTAGTACCTCGGAGGGCTATAGCAATCAGCCCCAGCATTTT. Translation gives CASSTSEGYSNQPQHF.

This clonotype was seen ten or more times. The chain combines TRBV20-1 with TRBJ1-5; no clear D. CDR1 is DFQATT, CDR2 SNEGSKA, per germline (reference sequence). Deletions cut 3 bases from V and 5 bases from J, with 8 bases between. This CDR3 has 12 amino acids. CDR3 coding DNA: TGCAGTGCTAGTTCCCCTGATCAGCCCCAGCATTTT. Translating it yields CSASSPDQPQHF.

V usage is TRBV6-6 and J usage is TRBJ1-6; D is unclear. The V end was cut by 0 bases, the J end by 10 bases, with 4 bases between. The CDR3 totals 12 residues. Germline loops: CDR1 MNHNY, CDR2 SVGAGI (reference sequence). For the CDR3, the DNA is TGTGCCAGCAGTTACTCACAGTCACCCCTCCACTTT. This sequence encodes CASSYSQSPLHF.

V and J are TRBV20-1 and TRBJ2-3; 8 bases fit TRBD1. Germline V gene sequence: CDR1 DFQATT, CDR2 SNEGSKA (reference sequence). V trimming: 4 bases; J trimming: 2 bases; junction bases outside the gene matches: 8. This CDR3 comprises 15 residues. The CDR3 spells CSATQPGQVTDTQYF. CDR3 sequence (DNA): TGCAGTGCTACCCAACCGGGACAGGTCACAGATACGCAGTATTTT.

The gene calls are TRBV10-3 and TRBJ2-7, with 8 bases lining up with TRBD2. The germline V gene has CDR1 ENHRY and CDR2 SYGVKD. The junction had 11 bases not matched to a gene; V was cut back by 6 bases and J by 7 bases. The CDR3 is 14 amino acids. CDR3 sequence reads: CAIRGAGAYNEQYF. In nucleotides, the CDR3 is TGTGCCATCAGGGGAGCGGGGGCCTACAATGAGCAGTACTTC.

The DNA of the CDR3 is TGTGCCAGCAGCTCCTCGGAAGGAGACTATGGCTACACCTTC. This translates into CASSSSEGDYGYTF. The chain employs TRBV7-9 and TRBJ1-2; D uncertain. This CDR3 comprises 14 residues. Germline V gene data show CDR1 as SEHNR and CDR2 as FQNEAQ (reference sequence). V lost 4 bases and J lost 3, with 12 bases in between.

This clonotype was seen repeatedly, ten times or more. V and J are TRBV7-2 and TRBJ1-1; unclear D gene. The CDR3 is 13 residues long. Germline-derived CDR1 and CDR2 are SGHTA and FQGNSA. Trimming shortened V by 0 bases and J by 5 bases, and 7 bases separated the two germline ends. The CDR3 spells CASSLAEWTEAFF. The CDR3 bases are TGTGCCAGCAGCTTAGCTGAATGGACTGAAGCTTTCTTT.

Here the CDR3 reads CASGITGTGVGSPLHF. The CDR3 bases are TGTGCCAGCGGCATTACCGGGACGGGGGTCGGTTCACCCCTCCACTTT. The chain joins TRBV11-2 to TRBJ1-6, with a weak D call TRBD1 (5 bases). Deletions cut 8 bases from V and 9 bases from J, with 23 bases between. The CDR3 is 16 amino acids. Germline V CDR1 and CDR2: SGHAT, FQNNGV.

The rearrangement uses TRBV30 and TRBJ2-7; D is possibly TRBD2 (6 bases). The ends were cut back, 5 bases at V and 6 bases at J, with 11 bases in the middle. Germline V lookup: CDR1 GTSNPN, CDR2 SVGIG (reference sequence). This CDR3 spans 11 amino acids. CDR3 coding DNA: TGTGCCTGGGGTAGCGGCGTCGAGCAGTACTTC. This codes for CAWGSGVEQYF.

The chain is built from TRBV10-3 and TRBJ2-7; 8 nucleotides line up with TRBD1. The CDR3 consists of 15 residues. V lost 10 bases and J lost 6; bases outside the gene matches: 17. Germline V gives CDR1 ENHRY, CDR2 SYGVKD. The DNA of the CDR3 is TGTGCCACCGCGACAGGGACAGGAGGGATTGGCGAGCAGTACTTC. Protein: CATATGTGGIGEQYF.

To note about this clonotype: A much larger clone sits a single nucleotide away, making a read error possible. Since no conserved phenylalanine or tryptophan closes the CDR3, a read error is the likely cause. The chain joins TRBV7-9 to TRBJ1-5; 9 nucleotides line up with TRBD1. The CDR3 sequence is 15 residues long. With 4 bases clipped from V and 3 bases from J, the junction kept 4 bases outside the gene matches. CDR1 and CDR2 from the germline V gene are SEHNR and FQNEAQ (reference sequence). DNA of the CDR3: TGTGCCAGCAGCTCCGACAGGGGGTACAATCAGCCCCAGCATTCT. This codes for CASSSDRGYNQPQHS.

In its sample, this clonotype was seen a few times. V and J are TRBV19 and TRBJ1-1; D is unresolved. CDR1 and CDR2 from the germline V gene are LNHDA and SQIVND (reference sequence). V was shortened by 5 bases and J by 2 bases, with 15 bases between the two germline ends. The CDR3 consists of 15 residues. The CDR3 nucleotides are TGTGCCAGTAGTCCCCAGTTCGTGGGAAACACTGAAGCTTTCTTT. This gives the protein CASSPQFVGNTEAFF.

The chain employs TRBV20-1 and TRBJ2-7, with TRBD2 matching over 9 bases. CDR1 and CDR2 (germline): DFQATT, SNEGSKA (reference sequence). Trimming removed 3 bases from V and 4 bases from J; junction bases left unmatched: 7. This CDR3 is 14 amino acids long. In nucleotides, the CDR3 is TGCAGTGCTAGGGGGCTAGCGGGGATTTACGAGCAGTACGTC. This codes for CSARGLAGIYEQYV.

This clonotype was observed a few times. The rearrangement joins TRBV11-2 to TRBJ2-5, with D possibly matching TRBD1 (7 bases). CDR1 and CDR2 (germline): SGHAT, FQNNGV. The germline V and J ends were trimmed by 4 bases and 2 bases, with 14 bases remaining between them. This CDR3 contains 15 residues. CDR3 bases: TGTGCCAGCAGCTCCGGAGGGGGCAGTCAAGAGACCCAGTACTTC. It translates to CASSSGGGSQETQYF.

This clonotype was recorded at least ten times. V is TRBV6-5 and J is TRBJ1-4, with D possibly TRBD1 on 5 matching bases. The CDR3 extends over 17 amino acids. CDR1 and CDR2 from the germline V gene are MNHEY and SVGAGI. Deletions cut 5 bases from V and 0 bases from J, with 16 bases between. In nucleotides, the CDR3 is TGTGCCAGCAGTGAAGCGGGACGGAGTGCAACTAATGAAAAACTGTTTTTT. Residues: CASSEAGRSATNEKLFF.

The CDR3: CSARDQGGNYGYTF. The CDR3 region has the DNA TGCAGTGCTAGAGATCAGGGCGGGAACTATGGCTACACCTTC. The gene calls are TRBV20-1 and TRBJ1-2, with D possibly TRBD1 on 5 matching bases. The CDR3 is 14 residues long. The germline V gene has CDR1 DFQATT and CDR2 SNEGSKA (reference sequence). The V and J ends lost 0 bases and 2 bases respectively, with 10 bases between them.

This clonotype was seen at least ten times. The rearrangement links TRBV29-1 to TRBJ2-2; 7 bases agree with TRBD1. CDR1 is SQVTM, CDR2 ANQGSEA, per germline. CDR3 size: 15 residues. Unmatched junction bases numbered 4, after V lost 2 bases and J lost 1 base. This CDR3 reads CSVEPGTVNTGELFF. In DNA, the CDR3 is TGCAGCGTTGAACCCGGGACAGTGAACACCGGGGAGCTGTTTTTT.

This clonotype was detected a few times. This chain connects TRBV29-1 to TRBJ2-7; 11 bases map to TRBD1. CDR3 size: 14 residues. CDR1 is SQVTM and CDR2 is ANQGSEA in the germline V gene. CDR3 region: CAKSGQGVASEQYF. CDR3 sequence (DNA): TGCGCGAAATCGGGACAGGGGGTGGCGAGTGAGCAGTACTTC.

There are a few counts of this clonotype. CDR3: CASRVGATGEQFF. The CDR3 DNA is TGTGCCAGCAGGGTGGGGGCCACGGGTGAGCAGTTCTTC. The V gene is TRBV25-1, the J gene TRBJ2-7; D may be TRBD1 (6 bases). The DNA matches TRBJ2-1 better at its end, which makes the J call doubtful. CDR3 size: 13 residues. CDR1 and CDR2 from the germline V gene are MGHDK and SYGVNS.

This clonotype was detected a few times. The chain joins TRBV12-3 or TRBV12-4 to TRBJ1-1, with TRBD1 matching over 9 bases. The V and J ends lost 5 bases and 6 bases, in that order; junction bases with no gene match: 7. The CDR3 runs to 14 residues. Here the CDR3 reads CASSPTGGNSEAFF. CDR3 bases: TGTGCCAGCAGTCCTACAGGGGGCAACTCTGAAGCTTTCTTT.

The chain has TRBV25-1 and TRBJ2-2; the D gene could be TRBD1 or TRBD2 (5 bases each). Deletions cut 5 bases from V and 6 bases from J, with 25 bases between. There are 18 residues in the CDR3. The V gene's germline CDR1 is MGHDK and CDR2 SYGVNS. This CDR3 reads CASSTKPRDPYTAGELFF. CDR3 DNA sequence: TGTGCCAGCAGTACTAAACCCCGGGACCCCTACACGGCCGGGGAGCTGTTTTTT.

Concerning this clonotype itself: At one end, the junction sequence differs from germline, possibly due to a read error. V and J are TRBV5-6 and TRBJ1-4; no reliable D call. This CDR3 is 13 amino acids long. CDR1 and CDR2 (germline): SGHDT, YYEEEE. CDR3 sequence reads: CASSSGFNEELFF. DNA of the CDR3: TGTGCCAGCAGCTCGGGGTTTAATGAAGAACTGTTTTTT.

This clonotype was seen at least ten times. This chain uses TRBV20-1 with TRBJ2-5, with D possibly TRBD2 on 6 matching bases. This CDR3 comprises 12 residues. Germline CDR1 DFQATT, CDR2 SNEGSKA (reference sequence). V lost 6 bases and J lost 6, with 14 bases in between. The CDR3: CSAVPGDKTQYF. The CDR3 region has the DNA TGCAGTGCCGTACCGGGAGACAAGACCCAGTACTTC.

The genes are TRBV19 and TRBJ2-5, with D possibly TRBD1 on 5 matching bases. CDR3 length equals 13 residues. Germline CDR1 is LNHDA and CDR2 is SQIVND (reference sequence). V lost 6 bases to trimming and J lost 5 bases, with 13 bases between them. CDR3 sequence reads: CASRDWGAETQYF. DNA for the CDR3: TGTGCCAGTAGAGACTGGGGCGCGGAGACCCAGTACTTC.

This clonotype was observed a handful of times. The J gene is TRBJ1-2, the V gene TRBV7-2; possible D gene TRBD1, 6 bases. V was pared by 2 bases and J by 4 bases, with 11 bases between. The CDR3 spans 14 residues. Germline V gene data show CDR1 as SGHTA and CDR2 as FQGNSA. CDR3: CASSLYRVGYGYTF. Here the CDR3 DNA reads TGTGCCAGCAGCTTATACAGGGTTGGCTATGGCTACACCTTC. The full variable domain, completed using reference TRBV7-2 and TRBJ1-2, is GAGVSQSPSNKVTEKGKDVELRCDPISGHTALYWYRQSLGQGLEFLIYFQGNSAPDKSGLPSDRFSAERTGGSVSTLTIQRTQQEDSAVYLCASSLYRVGYGYTFGSGTRLTVV.